This T cell receptor (beta chain) was sequenced during a study of T cell repertoires in cytomegalovirus infection. TCRdb processed the reads anew with MiXCR; each CDR3 protein has one entry. The sample gives around 440,000 distinct CDR3 sequences, approximately 10% of which show up once; about 9.4% is in the top ten. This clonotype was counted between two and nine times. Its antigen is not identified. Trimming removed 7 bases from V and 4 bases from J, with 16 bases in between. The CDR3 is 14 amino acids. Germline V gives CDR1 SQVTM, CDR2 ANQGSEA. General study results and limits: Totalled public TCR beta family frequency picked out people who carried CMV plus the relevant HLA.

The sequence derives from a human donor in good health (CMV status not recorded). Some clones in this sample may be carry-over from other donors' samples. The sequenced material came from PBMCs. The V call is TRBV29-1, the J call TRBJ1-4; possibly TRBD1 for D (6 bases). The CDR3 sequence: CSANDGQLNEKLFF. The CDR3 DNA is TGCAGCGCCAACGACGGACAGCTTAATGAAAAACTGTTTTTT.